This TCR beta chain emerged from a study of blood T cells in healthy people across ages. The CDR3 runs to 13 residues. Germline V gene sequence: CDR1 SGHTA, CDR2 FQGNSA. Between the trimmed V and J ends, which lost 5 bases and 1 base, there was a span of 8 bases. It was with a sample-barcoded 5' primer and a J-beta primer mix that a second PCR of about 6 to 12 cycles was run. Each TCR beta cDNA got a 12-nucleotide random molecular identifier. TCRdb reprocessed the 5' RACE reads via MiXCR and lists one record per CDR3 protein. The sample has more than 800,000 distinct CDR3 sequences; less than 35% are singletons. Findings and caveats of the study: More naive CD4+ cells and higher diversity marked long-lived donors relative to aged donors. Researchers report that TCR beta diversity correlated strongly with naive T cell percentage.

This clonotype has a count of ten or more. What it binds is not known. The V gene is TRBV7-2, the J gene TRBJ2-5; D gene uncertain. Sequencing was performed on blood. This sequence was found in an elderly woman in good health. The CDR3 loop is CASSVGIQETQYF. The CDR3 region has the DNA TGTGCCAGCAGCGTAGGGATCCAAGAGACCCAGTACTTC. Together with reference TRBV7-2 and TRBJ2-5, the CDR3 gives the full variable domain: GAGVSQSPSNKVTEKGKDVELRCDPISGHTALYWYRQSLGQGLEFLIYFQGNSAPDKSGLPSDRFSAERTGGSVSTLTIQRTQQEDSAVYLCASSVGIQETQYFGPGTRLLVL.